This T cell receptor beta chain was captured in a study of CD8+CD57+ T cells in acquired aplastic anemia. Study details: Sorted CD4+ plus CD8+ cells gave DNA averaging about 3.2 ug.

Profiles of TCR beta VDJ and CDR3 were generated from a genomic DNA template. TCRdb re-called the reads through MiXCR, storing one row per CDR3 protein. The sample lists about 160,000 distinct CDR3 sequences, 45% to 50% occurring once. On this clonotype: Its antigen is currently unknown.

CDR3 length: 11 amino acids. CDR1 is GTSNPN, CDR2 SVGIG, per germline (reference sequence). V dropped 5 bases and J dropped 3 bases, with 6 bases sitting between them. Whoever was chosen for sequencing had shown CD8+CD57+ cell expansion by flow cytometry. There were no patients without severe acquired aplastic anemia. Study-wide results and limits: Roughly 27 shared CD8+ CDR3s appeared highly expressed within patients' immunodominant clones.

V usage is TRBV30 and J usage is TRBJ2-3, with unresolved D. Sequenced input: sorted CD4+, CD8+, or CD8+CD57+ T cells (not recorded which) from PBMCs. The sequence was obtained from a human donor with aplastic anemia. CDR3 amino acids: CAWGITDTQYF. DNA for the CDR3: TGTGCCTGGGGGATAACAGATACGCAGTATTTT.